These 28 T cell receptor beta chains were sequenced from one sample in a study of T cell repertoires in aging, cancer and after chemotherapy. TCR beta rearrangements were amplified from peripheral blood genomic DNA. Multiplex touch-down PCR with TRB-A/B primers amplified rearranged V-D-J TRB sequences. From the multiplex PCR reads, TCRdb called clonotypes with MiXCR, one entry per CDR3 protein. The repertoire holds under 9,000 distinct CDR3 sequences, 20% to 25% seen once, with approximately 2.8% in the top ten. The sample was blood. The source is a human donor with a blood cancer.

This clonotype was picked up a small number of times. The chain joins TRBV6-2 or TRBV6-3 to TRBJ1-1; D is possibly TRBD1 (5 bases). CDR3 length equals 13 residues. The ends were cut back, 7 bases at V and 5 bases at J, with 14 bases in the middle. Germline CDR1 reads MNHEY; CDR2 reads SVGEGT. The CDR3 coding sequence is TGTGCCAGCACCCCCGGGGGGGGTACTGAAGCTTTCTTT. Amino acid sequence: CASTPGGGTEAFF.

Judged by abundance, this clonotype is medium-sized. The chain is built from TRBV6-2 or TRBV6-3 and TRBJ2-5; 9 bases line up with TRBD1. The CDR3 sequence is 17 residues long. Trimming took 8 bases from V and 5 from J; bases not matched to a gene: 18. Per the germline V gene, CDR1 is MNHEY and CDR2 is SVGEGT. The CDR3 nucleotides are TGTGCCAGCGCAACTCTTCGGTGGGACAGGGATAAGGAGACCCAGTACTTC. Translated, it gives CASATLRWDRDKETQYF.

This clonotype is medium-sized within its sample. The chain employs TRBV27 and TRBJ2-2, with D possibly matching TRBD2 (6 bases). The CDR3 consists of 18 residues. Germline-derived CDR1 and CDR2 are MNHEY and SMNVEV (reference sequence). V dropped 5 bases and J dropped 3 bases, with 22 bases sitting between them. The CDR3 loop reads CASSTLLASKGHTGELFF. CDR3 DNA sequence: TGTGCCAGCAGTACCTTACTAGCCTCCAAGGGGCACACCGGGGAGCTGTTTTTT.

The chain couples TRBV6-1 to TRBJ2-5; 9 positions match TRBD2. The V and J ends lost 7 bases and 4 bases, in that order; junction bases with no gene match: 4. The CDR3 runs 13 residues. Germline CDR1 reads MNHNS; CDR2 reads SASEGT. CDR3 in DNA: TGTGCCAGCACCGCGACTAGCGGAGAGACCCAGTACTTC. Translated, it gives CASTATSGETQYF.

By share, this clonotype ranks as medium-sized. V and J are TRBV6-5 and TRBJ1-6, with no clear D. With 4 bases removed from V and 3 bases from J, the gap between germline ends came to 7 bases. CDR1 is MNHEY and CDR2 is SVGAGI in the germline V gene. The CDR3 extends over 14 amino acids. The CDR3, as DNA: TGTGCCAGCAGTTTGACGAGCTATAATTCACCCCTCCACTTT. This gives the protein CASSLTSYNSPLHF.

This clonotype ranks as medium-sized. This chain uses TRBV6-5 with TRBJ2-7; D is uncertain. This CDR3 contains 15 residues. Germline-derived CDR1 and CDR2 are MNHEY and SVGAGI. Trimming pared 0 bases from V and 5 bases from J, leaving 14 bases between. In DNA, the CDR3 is TGTGCCAGCAGTTACTCTACCCTCGGAGTGGACGAGCAGTACTTC. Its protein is CASSYSTLGVDEQYF.

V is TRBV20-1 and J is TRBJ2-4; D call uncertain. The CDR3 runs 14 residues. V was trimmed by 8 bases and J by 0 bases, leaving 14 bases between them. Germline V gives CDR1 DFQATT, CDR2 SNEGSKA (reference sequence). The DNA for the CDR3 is TGCAGTTTAGGGCGGAGAAGAGCCAAAAACATTCAGTACTTC. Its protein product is CSLGRRRAKNIQYF.

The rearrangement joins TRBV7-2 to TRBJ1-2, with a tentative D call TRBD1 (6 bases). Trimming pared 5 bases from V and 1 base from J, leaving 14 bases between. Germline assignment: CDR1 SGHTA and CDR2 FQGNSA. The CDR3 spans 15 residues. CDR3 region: CASSGSGHNNYGYTF. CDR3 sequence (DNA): TGTGCCAGCAGCGGCTCGGGACACAATAACTATGGCTACACCTTC. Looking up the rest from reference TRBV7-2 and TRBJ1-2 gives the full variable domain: GAGVSQSPSNKVTEKGKDVELRCDPISGHTALYWYRQSLGQGLEFLIYFQGNSAPDKSGLPSDRFSAERTGGSVSTLTIQRTQQEDSAVYLCASSGSGHNNYGYTFGSGTRLTVV.

The CDR3 sequence: CASSETGVQYF. Here the CDR3 DNA reads TGTGCCAGCAGTGAAACAGGGGTGCAGTACTTC. The chain is built from TRBV25-1 and TRBJ2-7; the match to TRBD1 covers 7 bases. This CDR3 spans 11 amino acids. Germline V gene lookup returns CDR1 MGHDK and CDR2 SYGVNS. The trim removed 2 bases at V and 9 bases at J, leaving 1 base unmatched.

In DNA, the CDR3 is TGTGCCAGCAGTTTATCGGGACAGGGGGGCGGAGAGACCCAGTACTTC. Its protein product is CASSLSGQGGGETQYF. This chain links TRBV28 with TRBJ2-5; 11 nucleotides agree with TRBD1. Trimming at V came to 1 base and at J to 4 bases, leaving 5 bases not matched to a gene. The length of the CDR3 is 16 residues. CDR1 is MDHEN and CDR2 is SYDVKM in the germline V gene.

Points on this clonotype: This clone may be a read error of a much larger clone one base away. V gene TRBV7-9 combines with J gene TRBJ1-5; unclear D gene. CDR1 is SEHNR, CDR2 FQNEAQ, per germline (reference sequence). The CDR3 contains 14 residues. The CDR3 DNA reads TGTGCCTGCAGCTTAGATGGGAGGCGGCAGCCCCAGCATTTT. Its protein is CACSLDGRRQPQHF.

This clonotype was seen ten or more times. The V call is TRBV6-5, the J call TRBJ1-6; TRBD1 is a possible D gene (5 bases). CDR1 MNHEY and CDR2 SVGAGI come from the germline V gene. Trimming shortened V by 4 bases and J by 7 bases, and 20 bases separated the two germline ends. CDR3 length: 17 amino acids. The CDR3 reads CASSWGTDRRQNSPLHF. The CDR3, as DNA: TGTGCCAGCAGTTGGGGGACTGATCGGAGGCAAAATTCACCCCTCCACTTT.

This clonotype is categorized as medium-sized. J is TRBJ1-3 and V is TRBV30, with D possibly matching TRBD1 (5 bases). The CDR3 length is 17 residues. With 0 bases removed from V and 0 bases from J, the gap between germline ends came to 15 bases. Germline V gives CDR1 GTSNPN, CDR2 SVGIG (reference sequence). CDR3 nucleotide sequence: TGTGCCTGGAGTGTACTGGGGCACTACCTCTCTGGAAACACCATATATTTT. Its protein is CAWSVLGHYLSGNTIYF. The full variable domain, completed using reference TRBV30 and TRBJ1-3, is SQTIHQWPATLVQPVGSPLSLECTVEGTSNPNLYWYRQAAGRGLQLLFYSVGIGQISSEVPQNLSASRPQDRQFILSSKKLLLSDSGFYLCAWSVLGHYLSGNTIYFGEGSWLTVV.

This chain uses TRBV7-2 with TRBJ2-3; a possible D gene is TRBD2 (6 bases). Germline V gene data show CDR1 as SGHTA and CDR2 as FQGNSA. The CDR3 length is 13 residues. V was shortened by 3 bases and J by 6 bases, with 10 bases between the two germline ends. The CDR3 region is CASSLGRGDTQYF. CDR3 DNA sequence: TGTGCCAGCAGCTTGGGTCGGGGGGATACGCAGTATTTT. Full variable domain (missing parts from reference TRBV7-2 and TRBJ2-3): GAGVSQSPSNKVTEKGKDVELRCDPISGHTALYWYRQSLGQGLEFLIYFQGNSAPDKSGLPSDRFSAERTGGSVSTLTIQRTQQEDSAVYLCASSLGRGDTQYFGPGTRLTVL.

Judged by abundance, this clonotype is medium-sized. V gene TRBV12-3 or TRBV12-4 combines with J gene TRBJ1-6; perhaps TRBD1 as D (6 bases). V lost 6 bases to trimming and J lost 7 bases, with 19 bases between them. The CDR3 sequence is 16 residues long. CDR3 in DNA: TGTGCCAGCAGCCCCGGGGCCAGGGGCCTCAATTCACCCCTCCACTTT. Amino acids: CASSPGARGLNSPLHF.

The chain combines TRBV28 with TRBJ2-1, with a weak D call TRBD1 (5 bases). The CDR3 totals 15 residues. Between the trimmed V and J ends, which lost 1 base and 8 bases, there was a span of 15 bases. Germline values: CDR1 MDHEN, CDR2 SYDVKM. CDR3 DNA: TGTGCCAGCAGTTTATTGGGGCAGGGTTTGGATGAGCAGTTCTTC. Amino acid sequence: CASSLLGQGLDEQFF.

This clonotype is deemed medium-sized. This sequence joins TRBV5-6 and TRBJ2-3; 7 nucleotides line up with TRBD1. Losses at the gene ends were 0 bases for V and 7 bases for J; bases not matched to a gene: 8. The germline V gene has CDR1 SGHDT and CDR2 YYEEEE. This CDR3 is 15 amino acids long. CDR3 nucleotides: TGTGCCAGCAGCTTGGTTCAGGGGACAGAGAATACGCAGTATTTT. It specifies CASSLVQGTENTQYF.

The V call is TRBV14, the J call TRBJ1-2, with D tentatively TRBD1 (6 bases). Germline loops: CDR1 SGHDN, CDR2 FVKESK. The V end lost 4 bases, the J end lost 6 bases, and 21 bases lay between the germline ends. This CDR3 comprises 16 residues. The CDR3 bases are TGTGCCAGCAGCCCTCTTCGAGGCCGAGGGGGTCATGGCTACACCTTC. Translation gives CASSPLRGRGGHGYTF.

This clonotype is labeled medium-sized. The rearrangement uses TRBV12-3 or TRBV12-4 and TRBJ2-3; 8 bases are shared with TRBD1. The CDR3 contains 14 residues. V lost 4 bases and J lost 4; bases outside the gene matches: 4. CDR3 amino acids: CASSSTTGADTQYF. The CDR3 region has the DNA TGTGCCAGCAGTTCCACGACAGGGGCAGATACGCAGTATTTT.

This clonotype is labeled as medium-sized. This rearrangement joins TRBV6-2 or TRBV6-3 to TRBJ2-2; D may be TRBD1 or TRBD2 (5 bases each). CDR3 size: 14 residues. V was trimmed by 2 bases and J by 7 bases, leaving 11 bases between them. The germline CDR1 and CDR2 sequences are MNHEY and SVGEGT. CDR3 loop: CASSYHRDGGELFF. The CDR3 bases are TGTGCCAGCAGTTACCACCGGGACGGCGGGGAGCTGTTTTTT.

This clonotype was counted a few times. The CDR3 DNA reads TGTGCCAGCAGCTTATCGGCTAGCGGCCGCACAGATACGCAGTATTTT. Translating it yields CASSLSASGRTDTQYF. V and J are TRBV7-2 and TRBJ2-3; 7 positions match TRBD2. Germline V CDR1 and CDR2: SGHTA, FQGNSA. V gave up 2 bases and J gave up 1 base; unmatched junction bases: 6. This CDR3 comprises 16 residues.

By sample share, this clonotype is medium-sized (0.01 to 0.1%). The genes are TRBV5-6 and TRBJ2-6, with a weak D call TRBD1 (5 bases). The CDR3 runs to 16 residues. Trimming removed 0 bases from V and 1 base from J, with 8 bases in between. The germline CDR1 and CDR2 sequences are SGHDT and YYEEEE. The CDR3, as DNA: TGTGCCAGCAGCTTGGATGCAGGGTCTGGGGCCAACGTCCTGACTTTC. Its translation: CASSLDAGSGANVLTF.

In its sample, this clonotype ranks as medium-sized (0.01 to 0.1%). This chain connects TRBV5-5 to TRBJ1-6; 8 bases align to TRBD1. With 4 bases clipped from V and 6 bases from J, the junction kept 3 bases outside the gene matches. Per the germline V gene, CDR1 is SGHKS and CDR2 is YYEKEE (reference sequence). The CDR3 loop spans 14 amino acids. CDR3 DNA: TGTGCCAGCAGCGGAGACAGGGGTAATTCACCCCTCCACTTT. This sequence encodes CASSGDRGNSPLHF.

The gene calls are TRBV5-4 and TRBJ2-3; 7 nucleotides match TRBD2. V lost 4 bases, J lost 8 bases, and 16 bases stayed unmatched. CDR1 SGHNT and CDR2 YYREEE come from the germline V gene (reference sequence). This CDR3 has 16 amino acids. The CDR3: CASSHRGREWSVTQYF. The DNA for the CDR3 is TGTGCCAGCAGCCACAGAGGGCGGGAGTGGAGTGTTACGCAGTATTTT.

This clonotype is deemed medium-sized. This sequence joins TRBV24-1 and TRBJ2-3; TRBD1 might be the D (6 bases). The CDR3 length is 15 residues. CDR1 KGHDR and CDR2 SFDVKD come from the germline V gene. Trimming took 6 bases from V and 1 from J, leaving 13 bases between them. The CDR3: CATSRGQWGTDTQYF. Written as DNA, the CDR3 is TGTGCCACCAGTCGGGGACAATGGGGCACAGATACGCAGTATTTT.

The CDR3 DNA reads TGCGCCAGCAGCCAAGAGGGTAGATCAGATACGCAGTATTTT. Amino acids: CASSQEGRSDTQYF. J is TRBJ2-3 and V is TRBV4-1; D is unresolved. This CDR3 has 14 amino acids. Germline lookup yields CDR1 MGHRA and CDR2 YSYEKL. Trimming shortened V by 0 bases and J by 4 bases, and 8 bases separated the two germline ends.

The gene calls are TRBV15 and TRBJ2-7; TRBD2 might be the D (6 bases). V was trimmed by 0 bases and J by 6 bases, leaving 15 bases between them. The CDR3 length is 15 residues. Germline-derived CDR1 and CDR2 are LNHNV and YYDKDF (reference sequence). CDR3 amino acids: CATSRDPGAGTEQYF. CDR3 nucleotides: TGTGCCACCAGCAGAGACCCGGGTGCGGGGACCGAGCAGTACTTC.

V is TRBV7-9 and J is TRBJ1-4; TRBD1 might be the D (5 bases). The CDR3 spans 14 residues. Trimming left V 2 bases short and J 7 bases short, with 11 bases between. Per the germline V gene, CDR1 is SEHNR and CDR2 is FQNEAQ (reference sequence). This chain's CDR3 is CASSLRGGGEKLFF. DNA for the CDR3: TGTGCCAGCAGCTTACGAGGTGGGGGTGAAAAACTGTTTTTT.